This T cell receptor beta chain was retrieved from a study of blood T cells in healthy people across ages. The germline V gene encodes CDR1 SEHNR and CDR2 FQNEAQ (reference sequence). Trimming removed 6 bases at V and 6 bases at J, with 12 bases between. This CDR3 is built from 13 residues. Study outcomes and limitations: The percentage of naive T cells correlated strongly with TCR beta diversity.

Primed by a sample-barcoded 5' primer and a J-beta primer mix, a second PCR proceeded for roughly 7 to 12 cycles. Each of the samples gave a minimum of 2.5 million paired-end reads that contained CDR3. TCRdb reprocessed the 5' RACE reads with MiXCR, giving one entry per CDR3 protein. The table includes around 820,000 distinct CDR3 sequences, roughly 25% detected once. The sample holds a few counts of this clonotype. Its antigen is still unknown. The sample was also linked to a second study, of T cells of mothers and their children. According to that study: At around 1.5 ug per 15 ul, all of the extracted RNA went into cDNA synthesis.

V usage is TRBV7-9 and J usage is TRBJ2-1; possibly TRBD1 for D (6 bases). The material sequenced was blood. The TCR originated in a boy aged 5 to 17 in good health. CDR3 DNA: TGTGCCAGCAGTCTTAAGGACAGCAATGAGCAGTTCTTC. It codes for CASSLKDSNEQFF.